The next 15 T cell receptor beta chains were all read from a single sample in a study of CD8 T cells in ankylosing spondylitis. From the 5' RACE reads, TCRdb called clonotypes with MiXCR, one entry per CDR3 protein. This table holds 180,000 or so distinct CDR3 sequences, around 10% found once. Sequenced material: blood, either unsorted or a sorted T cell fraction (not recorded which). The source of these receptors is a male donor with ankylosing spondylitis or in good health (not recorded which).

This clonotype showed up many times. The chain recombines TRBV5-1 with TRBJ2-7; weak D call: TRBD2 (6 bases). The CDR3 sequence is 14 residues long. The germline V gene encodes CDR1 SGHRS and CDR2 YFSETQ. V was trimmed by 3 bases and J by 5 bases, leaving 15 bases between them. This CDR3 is CASSWGLREDEQYF. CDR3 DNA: TGCGCCAGCAGCTGGGGGTTGCGGGAAGACGAGCAGTACTTC.

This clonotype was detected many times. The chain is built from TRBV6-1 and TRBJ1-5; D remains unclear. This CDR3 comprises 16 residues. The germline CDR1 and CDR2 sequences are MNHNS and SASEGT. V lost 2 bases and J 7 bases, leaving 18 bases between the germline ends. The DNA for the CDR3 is TGTGCCAGCAGTGAACGAGGGAGACGGCAAGAGCAGCCCCAGCATTTT. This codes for CASSERGRRQEQPQHF.

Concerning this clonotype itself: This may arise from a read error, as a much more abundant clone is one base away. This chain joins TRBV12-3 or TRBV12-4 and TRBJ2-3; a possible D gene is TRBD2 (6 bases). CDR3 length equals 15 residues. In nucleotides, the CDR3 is TGTGTCAGCCGTAAGAGGGAGGTCGGCACAGATACGCAGTATTTT. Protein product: CVSRKREVGTDTQYF.

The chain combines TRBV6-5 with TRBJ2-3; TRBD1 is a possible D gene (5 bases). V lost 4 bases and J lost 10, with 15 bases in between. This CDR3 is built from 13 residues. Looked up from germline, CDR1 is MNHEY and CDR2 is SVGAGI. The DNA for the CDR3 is TGTGCCAGCAGTTCCCGCACAGGTCGGCCGCAGTATTTT. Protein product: CASSSRTGRPQYF.

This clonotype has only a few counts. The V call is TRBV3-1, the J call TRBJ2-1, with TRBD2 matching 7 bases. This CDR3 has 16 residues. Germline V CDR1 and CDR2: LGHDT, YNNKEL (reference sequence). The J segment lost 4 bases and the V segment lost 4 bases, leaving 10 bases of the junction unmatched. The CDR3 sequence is CASSPASGISYNEQFF. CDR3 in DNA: TGTGCCAGCAGCCCAGCTAGCGGTATATCATACAATGAGCAGTTCTTC.

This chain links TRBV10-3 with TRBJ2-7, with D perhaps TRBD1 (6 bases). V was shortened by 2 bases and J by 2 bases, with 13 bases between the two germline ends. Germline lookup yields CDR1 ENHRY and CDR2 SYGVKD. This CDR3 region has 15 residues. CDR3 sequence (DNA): TGTGCCATCAGTGAGATCAGGGGAATCACCTACGAGCAGTACTTC. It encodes CAISEIRGITYEQYF.

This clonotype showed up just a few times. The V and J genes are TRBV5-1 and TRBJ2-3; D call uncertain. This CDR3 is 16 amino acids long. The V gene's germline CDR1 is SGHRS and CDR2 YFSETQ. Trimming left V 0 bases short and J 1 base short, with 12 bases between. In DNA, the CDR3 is TGCGCCAGCAGCTTGGCCGTCTCATATGGCACAGATACGCAGTATTTT. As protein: CASSLAVSYGTDTQYF.

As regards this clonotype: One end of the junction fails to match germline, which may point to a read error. In DNA form, the CDR3 reads TGCTGTGCTAGAGGCCTGGTTCGGGGAGGGGGCAATCAGCCCCAGCATTTT. Its translation is CCARGLVRGGGNQPQHF. This rearrangement joins TRBV20-1 to TRBJ1-5, with D possibly TRBD1 on 5 matching bases. This CDR3 has 17 residues. Germline V gene sequence: CDR1 DFQATT, CDR2 SNEGSKA (reference sequence).

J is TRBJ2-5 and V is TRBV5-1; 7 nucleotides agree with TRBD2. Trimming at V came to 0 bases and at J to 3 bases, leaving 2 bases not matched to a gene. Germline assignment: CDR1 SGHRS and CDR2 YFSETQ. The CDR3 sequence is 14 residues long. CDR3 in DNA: TGCGCCAGCAGCTTGGGGACTAGTAAAGAGACCCAGTACTTC. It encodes CASSLGTSKETQYF.

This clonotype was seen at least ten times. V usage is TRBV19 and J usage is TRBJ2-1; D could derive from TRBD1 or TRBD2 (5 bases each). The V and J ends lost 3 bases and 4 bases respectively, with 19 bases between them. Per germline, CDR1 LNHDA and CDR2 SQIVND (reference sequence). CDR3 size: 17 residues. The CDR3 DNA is TGTGCCAGTAGTATCCGACGGGGCAGGGATACATACAATGAGCAGTTCTTC. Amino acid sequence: CASSIRRGRDTYNEQFF. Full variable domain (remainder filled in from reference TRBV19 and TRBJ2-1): DGGITQSPKYLFRKEGQNVTLSCEQNLNHDAMYWYRQDPGQGLRLIYYSQIVNDFQKGDIAEGYSVSREKKESFPLTVTSAQKNPTAFYLCASSIRRGRDTYNEQFFGPGTRLTVL.

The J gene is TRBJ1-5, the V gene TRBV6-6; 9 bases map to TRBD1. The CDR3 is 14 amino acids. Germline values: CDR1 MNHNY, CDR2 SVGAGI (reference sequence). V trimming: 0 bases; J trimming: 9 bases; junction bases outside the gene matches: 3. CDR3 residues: CASSYSGQGRPQHF. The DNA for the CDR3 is TGTGCCAGCAGTTACTCGGGACAGGGAAGGCCCCAGCATTTT.

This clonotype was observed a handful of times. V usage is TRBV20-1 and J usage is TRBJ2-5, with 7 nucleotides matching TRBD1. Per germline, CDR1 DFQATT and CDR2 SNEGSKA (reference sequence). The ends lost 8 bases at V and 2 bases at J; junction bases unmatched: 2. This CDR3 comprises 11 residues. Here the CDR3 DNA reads TGCAGTTCGGACAGGCAAGAGACCCAGTACTTC. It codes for CSSDRQETQYF.

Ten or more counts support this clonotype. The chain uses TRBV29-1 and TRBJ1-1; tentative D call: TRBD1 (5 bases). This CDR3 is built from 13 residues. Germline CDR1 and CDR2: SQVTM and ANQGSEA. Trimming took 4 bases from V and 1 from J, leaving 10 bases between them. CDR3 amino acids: CSVAEGPNTEAFF. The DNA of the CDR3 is TGCAGCGTTGCAGAGGGGCCGAACACTGAAGCTTTCTTT. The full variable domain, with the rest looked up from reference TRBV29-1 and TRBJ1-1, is SAVISQKPSRDICQRGTSLTIQCQVDSQVTMMFWYRQQPGQSLTLIATANQGSEATYESGFVIDKFPISRPNLTFSTLTVSNMSPEDSSIYLCSVAEGPNTEAFFGQGTRLTVV.

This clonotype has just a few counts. CDR3: CASSTGGGLRGYTF. CDR3 nucleotides: TGTGCCAGCAGCACAGGGGGGGGGCTTCGTGGCTACACCTTC. V and J are TRBV7-2 and TRBJ1-2; 8 nucleotides line up with TRBD1. This CDR3 has 14 residues. Germline CDR1 SGHTA, CDR2 FQGNSA. V trimming: 5 bases; J trimming: 7 bases; junction bases outside the gene matches: 9.

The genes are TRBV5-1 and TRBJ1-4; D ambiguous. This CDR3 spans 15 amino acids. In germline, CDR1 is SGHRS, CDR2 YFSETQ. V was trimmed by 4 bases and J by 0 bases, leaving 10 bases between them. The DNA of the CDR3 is TGCGCCAGCAGCCGGATGGCGGCAACTAATGAAAAACTGTTTTTT. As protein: CASSRMAATNEKLFF.